This T cell receptor beta chain comes out of a study of shared clonotypes between healthy human individuals. The material for each subset, its genomic DNA, was split evenly across several immunoSEQ plates. Generated by immunoSEQ multiplex PCR, the TCRdb table keeps only in-frame clones and is missing some. The data contain about 2,200,000 clones, about 93% of them singletons. The CDR3 spans 15 residues. Germline CDR1 SGHAT, CDR2 FQNNGV. V lost 1 base and J lost 9; bases outside the gene matches: 7. Cells designated naive CD8 were CD45RO-negative and were positively selected for CCR7, with terminally differentiated effector memory CD45RA+ cells excluded. Study conclusions and caveats: Among non-shared clonotypes, generation probabilities were lower than among those shared by all four donors. A handful of donors held about 5% of naive CD4 clonotypes in common.

Worth noting for this clone: The antigen is unknown.

The chain employs TRBV11-2 and TRBJ2-1; TRBD2 matches 9 bases. The receptor comes from a man younger than 30 in good health. Some clones in this sample may be carry-over from other donors' samples. The sequenced sample consisted of naive CD8+ T cells from PBMCs. The CDR3 DNA reads as TGTGCCAGCAGCTTAGTGGGCGGGAGGGCCGTTGAGCAGTTCTTC. Residues: CASSLVGGRAVEQFF.